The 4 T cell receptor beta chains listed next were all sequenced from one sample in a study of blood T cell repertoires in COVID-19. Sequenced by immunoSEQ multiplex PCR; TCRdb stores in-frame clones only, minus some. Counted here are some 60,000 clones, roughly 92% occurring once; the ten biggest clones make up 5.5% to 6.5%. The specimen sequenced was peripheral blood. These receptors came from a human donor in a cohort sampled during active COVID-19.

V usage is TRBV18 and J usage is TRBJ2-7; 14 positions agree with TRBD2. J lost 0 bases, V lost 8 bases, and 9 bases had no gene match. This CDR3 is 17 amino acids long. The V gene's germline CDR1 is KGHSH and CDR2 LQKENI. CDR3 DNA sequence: TGTGCCAGCACCGGACTAGCGGGAGGACCCGCCTCCTACGAGCAGTACTTC. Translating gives CASTGLAGGPASYEQYF.

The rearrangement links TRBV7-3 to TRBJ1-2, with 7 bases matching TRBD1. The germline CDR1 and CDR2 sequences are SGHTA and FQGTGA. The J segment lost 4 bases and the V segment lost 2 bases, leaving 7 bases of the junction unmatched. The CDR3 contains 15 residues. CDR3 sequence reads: CASSLQGGIPYGYTF. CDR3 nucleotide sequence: TGTGCCAGCAGCTTACAGGGGGGCATTCCCTATGGCTACACCTTC.

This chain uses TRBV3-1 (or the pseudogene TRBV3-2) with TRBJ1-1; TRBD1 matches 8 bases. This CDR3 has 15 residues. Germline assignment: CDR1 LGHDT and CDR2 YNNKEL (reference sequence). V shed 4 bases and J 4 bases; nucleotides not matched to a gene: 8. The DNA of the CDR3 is TGTGCCAGCAGCCTAACGCAGGGGGCCGGCACTGAAGCTTTCTTT. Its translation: CASSLTQGAGTEAFF.

The CDR3 nucleotides read TGTGCCAGCTCACCCTCAACCGGGGAAGCTTTCTTT. Protein sequence: CASSPSTGEAFF. V and J are TRBV18 and TRBJ1-1; D remains unclear. This CDR3 has 12 amino acids. Trimming shortened V by 3 bases and J by 8 bases, and 10 bases separated the two germline ends. Germline V gives CDR1 KGHSH, CDR2 LQKENI. Full variable domain (remainder filled in from reference TRBV18 and TRBJ1-1): NAGVMQNPRHLVRRRGQEARLRCSPMKGHSHVYWYRQLPEEGLKFMVYLQKENIIDESGMPKERFSAEFPKEGPSILRIQQVVRGDSAAYFCASSPSTGEAFFGQGTRLTVV.